Listed here are 3 T cell receptor beta chains from one sample, sequenced in a study of T cells in Graves' hyperthyroidism and ophthalmopathy. Amplified TCR beta CDR3 regions derived from RNA transcripts. First-round RT-PCR with HTBI primers amplified the TCR CDR3 region. TCRdb fed the multiplex PCR reads into MiXCR, producing one record per CDR3 protein. The repertoire holds about 250,000 distinct CDR3 sequences, with 22% as singletons. What was sequenced was blood. Receptors were obtained from a man aged 25-40 years with Graves' ophthalmopathy.

This clonotype came up many times. This chain connects TRBV20-1 to TRBJ2-1; no clear D gene. Per the germline V gene, CDR1 is DFQATT and CDR2 is SNEGSKA (reference sequence). The CDR3 is made up of 11 amino acids. Trimming left V 1 base short and J 7 bases short, with 5 bases between. For the CDR3, the DNA is TGCAGTGCTAGAGGACCGAATGAGCAGTTCTTC. As protein: CSARGPNEQFF.

Ten or more counts support this clonotype. The V and J genes are TRBV6-1 and TRBJ2-3; 7 positions agree with TRBD2. The V gene's germline CDR1 is MNHNS and CDR2 SASEGT. The CDR3 consists of 15 residues. J was trimmed by 6 bases and V by 6 bases; bases with no gene match: 12. CDR3 protein: CASRRREGGKDTQYF. CDR3 nucleotide sequence: TGTGCCAGCAGGCGGAGAGAGGGAGGGAAGGATACGCAGTATTTT.

The chain has TRBV12-5 and TRBJ1-3, with no clear D. CDR1 is LGHNT, CDR2 FRNRAP, per germline. Between the trimmed V and J ends, which lost 1 base and 0 bases, there was a span of 16 bases. This CDR3 is built from 18 residues. DNA for the CDR3: TGTGCTAGTGGTTTGGACCAGGTGGAGGCGCACTCTGGAAACACCATATATTTT. It translates to CASGLDQVEAHSGNTIYF.